A single sample is the source of the 19 T cell receptor beta chains below, sequenced in a study of blood T cells in healthy people across ages. A second PCR of roughly 7 to 11 cycles used a sample-barcoded 5' primer and a J-beta primer mix. TCRdb passed the 5' RACE reads through MiXCR, listing each CDR3 protein once. The sample has some 1,800,000 distinct CDR3 sequences, about 39% seen once. Specimen: blood. These receptors came from a human donor in good health.

The chain couples TRBV11-3 to TRBJ2-1; TRBD2 agrees at 12 bases. CDR1 is SGHNT and CDR2 is YENEEA in the germline V gene. J was trimmed by 4 bases and V by 0 bases; bases with no gene match: 1. This CDR3 has 16 residues. For the CDR3, the DNA is TGTGCCAGCAGCTTAGAAGGGACTAGCGGGTACAATGAGCAGTTCTTC. Translated, it gives CASSLEGTSGYNEQFF.

The CDR3 coding sequence is TGCGCCAGCAGCTTGGAGGGGATCAATCAGCCCCAGCATTTT. Protein sequence: CASSLEGINQPQHF. The chain carries TRBV5-1 and TRBJ1-5; a possible D gene is TRBD1 (5 bases). Between the trimmed V and J ends, which lost 0 bases and 3 bases, there was a span of 7 bases. The CDR3 sequence is 14 residues long. Germline V CDR1 and CDR2: SGHRS, YFSETQ.

The chain joins TRBV25-1 to TRBJ2-6; D might be TRBD2 (5 bases). The CDR3 loop spans 16 amino acids. Deletions cut 4 bases from V and 2 bases from J, with 12 bases between. Germline CDR1 is MGHDK and CDR2 is SYGVNS. CDR3 loop: CASSALGETGANVLTF. The CDR3 bases are TGTGCCAGCAGTGCCCTCGGGGAGACTGGGGCCAACGTCCTGACTTTC.

The count of this clonotype is one. This chain links TRBV5-5 with TRBJ2-5, with D perhaps given as TRBD1 or TRBD2 (5 bases each). The better agreement between TRBJ2-7 and the DNA end casts doubt on the J call. From germline, CDR1 is SGHKS and CDR2 YYEKEE (reference sequence). This CDR3 is built from 15 residues. CDR3 protein: CASREEQGAIYEQYF. In nucleotides, the CDR3 is TGTGCCAGCAGGGAGGAGCAGGGTGCTATCTACGAGCAGTACTTC.

The chain combines TRBV3-1 with TRBJ1-2, with TRBD1 identical over 7 bases. The CDR3 covers 14 residues. Germline V gene sequence: CDR1 LGHDT, CDR2 YNNKEL (reference sequence). J lost 4 bases, V lost 5 bases, and 7 bases had no gene match. For the CDR3, the DNA is TGTGCCAGCAGCAAAACCGGGACAGTCTATGGCTACACCTTC. Translation: CASSKTGTVYGYTF.

V usage is TRBV29-1 and J usage is TRBJ2-5; D possibly corresponds to TRBD2 (6 bases). With 5 bases removed from V and 4 bases from J, the gap between germline ends came to 17 bases. Germline loops: CDR1 SQVTM, CDR2 ANQGSEA. The CDR3 contains 14 residues. The CDR3 is CSVIPRGLRETQYF. Here the CDR3 DNA reads TGCAGCGTTATCCCGCGGGGCCTAAGAGAGACCCAGTACTTC.

This clonotype was detected a few times. The chain employs TRBV12-3 or TRBV12-4 and TRBJ2-3; possibly TRBD1 or TRBD2 for D (6 bases each). The germline V and J ends were trimmed by 6 bases and 3 bases, with 16 bases remaining between them. This CDR3 spans 15 amino acids. CDR3 bases: TGTGCCAGCAGCGGAACAGGGCGGGGTACAGATACGCAGTATTTT. It encodes CASSGTGRGTDTQYF.

The chain is built from TRBV7-2 and TRBJ2-3; D is ambiguous. Trimming took off 2 bases at V and 1 base at J, with 7 bases between the two ends. CDR3 length: 14 amino acids. The V gene's germline CDR1 is SGHTA and CDR2 FQGNSA. The CDR3 reads CASSLHTRTDTQYF. For the CDR3, the DNA is TGTGCCAGCAGCTTACATACCCGCACAGATACGCAGTATTTT.

This chain joins TRBV5-6 and TRBJ1-2; unclear D gene. Germline-derived CDR1 and CDR2 are SGHDT and YYEEEE. This CDR3 is 16 amino acids long. The germline V and J ends were trimmed by 5 bases and 5 bases, with 22 bases remaining between them. CDR3 DNA: TGTGCCAGCAGTCGGGCCTATAGCCTAAAGAGATATGGCTACACCTTC. Its protein product is CASSRAYSLKRYGYTF.

This clonotype occurred many times. V gene TRBV20-1 combines with J gene TRBJ2-5, with D unclear. The CDR3 is 12 residues long. Germline assignment: CDR1 DFQATT and CDR2 SNEGSKA (reference sequence). CDR3 sequence: CSASGSQETQYF. For the CDR3, the DNA is TGCAGCGCCTCTGGCAGTCAAGAGACCCAGTACTTC.

This clonotype was picked up a small number of times. The rearrangement uses TRBV4-3 and TRBJ1-2, with unresolved D. This CDR3 has 17 residues. In germline, CDR1 is LGHNA, CDR2 YSLEER. Trimming left V 0 bases short and J 4 bases short, with 18 bases between. As DNA, the CDR3 is TGCGCCAGCAGCCAAGAGGGCTTGGGTTCTAGAGGCTATGGCTACACCTTC. Protein: CASSQEGLGSRGYGYTF.

This clonotype has a single count. A read error may account for a junction end that differs from germline. V gene TRBV5-1 combines with J gene TRBJ2-5; the D is unclear. Per the germline V gene, CDR1 is SGHRS and CDR2 is YFSETQ. The CDR3 is made up of 14 amino acids. The CDR3 nucleotides are TGCGCCGGCAGCTTGGCCTTGTACCAAGAGACCCGGTACTTC. Its translation: CAGSLALYQETRYF. The variable domain in full, completed from reference TRBV5-1 and TRBJ2-5, reads KAGVTQTPRYLIKTRGQQVTLSCSPISGHRSVSWYQQTPGQGLQFLFEYFSETQRNKGNFPGRFSGRQFSNSRSEMNVSTLELGDSALYLCAGSLALYQETRYFGPGTRLLVL.

This clonotype was counted a few times. This chain joins TRBV12-3 or TRBV12-4 and TRBJ2-5, with 7 bases lining up with TRBD2. Germline trimming cut 6 bases from V and 1 base from J; bases unmatched to any gene: 14. The CDR3 has 17 amino acids. CDR3 sequence (DNA): TGTGCCAGCAGCAAAACCTTGACTAGCACCCCCCAAGAGACCCAGTACTTC. It is translated as CASSKTLTSTPQETQYF.

This clonotype was observed a few times. J is TRBJ2-6 and V is TRBV29-1, with TRBD2 identical over 8 bases. This CDR3 region has 15 residues. Losses at the gene ends were 5 bases for V and 3 bases for J; bases not matched to a gene: 6. The V gene's germline CDR1 is SQVTM and CDR2 ANQGSEA. The CDR3 here is CSVLGGASGANVLTF. CDR3 in DNA: TGCAGCGTTCTCGGGGGGGCGAGTGGGGCCAACGTCCTGACTTTC.

Only a few counts were recorded for this clonotype. The rearrangement links TRBV7-2 to TRBJ2-1, with 8 nucleotides matching TRBD1. This CDR3 spans 16 amino acids. The V gene end was trimmed by 6 bases and the J gene end by 4 bases; junction bases not matched to a gene: 11. Per germline, CDR1 SGHTA and CDR2 FQGNSA. CDR3 in amino acids: CASRPRQGISYNEQFF. The CDR3 DNA follows: TGTGCCAGCAGACCTCGACAGGGGATAAGTTACAATGAGCAGTTCTTC.

V gene TRBV6-2 or TRBV6-3 combines with J gene TRBJ2-1; 9 bases are shared with TRBD2. Germline values: CDR1 MNHEY, CDR2 SVGEGT. V gave up 6 bases and J gave up 7 bases; unmatched junction bases: 10. The CDR3 contains 15 residues. Here the CDR3 DNA reads TGTGCCAGCAGGAGGGGTAGCGGGGGAAGAAATGAGCAGTTCTTC. Translation: CASRRGSGGRNEQFF.

The rearrangement links TRBV6-6 to TRBJ2-1; 8 nucleotides agree with TRBD1. CDR3 length: 16 amino acids. The V gene's germline CDR1 is MNHNY and CDR2 SVGAGI (reference sequence). V lost 6 bases and J lost 4; bases outside the gene matches: 11. The CDR3 reads CASSPNVRTGYNEQFF. The CDR3 nucleotides read TGTGCCAGCAGCCCGAACGTTCGGACAGGGTACAATGAGCAGTTCTTC.

This chain joins TRBV28 and TRBJ2-3; D is uncertain. V gave up 6 bases and J gave up 9 bases, with 16 bases separating them. Germline V CDR1 and CDR2: MDHEN, SYDVKM. The CDR3 extends over 13 amino acids. CDR3 sequence: CASSDPGRGTQYF. CDR3 DNA sequence: TGTGCCAGCAGCGACCCGGGTCGAGGCACGCAGTATTTT. The complete variable domain, with remaining parts taken from reference TRBV28 and TRBJ2-3, reads DVKVTQSSRYLVKRTGEKVFLECVQDMDHENMFWYRQDPGLGLRLIYFSYDVKMKEKGDIPEGYSVSREKKERFSLILESASTNQTSMYLCASSDPGRGTQYFGPGTRLTVL.

The chain links TRBV2 to TRBJ2-3, with D possibly matching TRBD1 (5 bases). Trimming stripped 4 bases from V and 8 bases from J, with 13 bases between. The CDR3 runs to 13 residues. CDR1 SNHLY and CDR2 FYNNEI come from the germline V gene. The CDR3 nucleotides are TGTGCCAGCAGTGGAACAGGCGGAACTACGCAGTATTTT. It encodes CASSGTGGTTQYF. Drawing the rest from reference TRBV2 and TRBJ2-3, the complete variable domain is EPEVTQTPSHQVTQMGQEVILRCVPISNHLYFYWYRQILGQKVEFLVSFYNNEISEKSEIFDDQFSVERPDGSNFTLKIRSTKLEDSAMYFCASSGTGGTTQYFGPGTRLTVL.